This T cell receptor beta chain was identified in a study of shared clonotypes between healthy human individuals. Study in general: Plates per donor: three CD4 naive, three CD4 memory, two CD8 naive, one CD8 memory.

The assay used deep level. Genomic DNA of each subset was evenly split across several immunoSEQ plates. The protocol was immunoSEQ multiplex PCR, while the TCRdb copy is restricted to in-frame clones and leaves out a portion. The sample lists 950,000 to 1,100,000 clones; 75% to 80% were seen once. With regard to this clone: Its antigen is unknown.

The study's findings and limits: In a handful of donors, about 5% of naive CD4 clonotypes appeared in common.

The sequence was obtained from a man aged 18 to 30 in good health. Some clones in this sample may be carry-over from other donors' samples. The sequenced sample consisted of memory CD4+ T cells from PBMCs. As to subset: CD45RA-negative fraction.

The CDR3 spells CASSLALTTGTDTQYF. The CDR3 DNA is TGTGCCAGCAGCTTAGCCCTTACAACGGGCACAGATACGCAGTATTTT. This chain connects TRBV7-3 to TRBJ2-3; no clear D gene. Germline CDR1 SGHTA, CDR2 FQGTGA. The CDR3 spans 16 residues. The V and J ends lost 2 bases and 1 base respectively, with 13 bases between them. Filled out from reference TRBV7-3 and TRBJ2-3, the complete variable domain reads GAGVSQTPSNKVTEKGKYVELRCDPISGHTALYWYRQSLGQGPEFLIYFQGTGAADDSGLPNDRFFAVRPEGSVSTLKIQRTERGDSAVYLCASSLALTTGTDTQYFGPGTRLTVL.